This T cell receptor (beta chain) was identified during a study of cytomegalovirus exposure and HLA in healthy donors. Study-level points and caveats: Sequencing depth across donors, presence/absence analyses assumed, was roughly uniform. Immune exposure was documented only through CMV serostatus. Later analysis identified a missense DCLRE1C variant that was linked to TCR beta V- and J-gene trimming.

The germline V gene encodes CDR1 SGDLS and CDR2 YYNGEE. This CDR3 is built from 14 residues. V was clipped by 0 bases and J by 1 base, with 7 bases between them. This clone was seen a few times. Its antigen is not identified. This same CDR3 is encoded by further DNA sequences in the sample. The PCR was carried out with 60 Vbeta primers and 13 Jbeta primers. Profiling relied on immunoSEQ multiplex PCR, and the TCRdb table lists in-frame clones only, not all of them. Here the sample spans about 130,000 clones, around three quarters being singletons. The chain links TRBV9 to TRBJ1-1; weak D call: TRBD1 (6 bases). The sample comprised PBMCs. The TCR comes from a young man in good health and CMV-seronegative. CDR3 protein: CASSVVRGNTEAFF. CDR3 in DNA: TGTGCCAGCAGCGTAGTCAGGGGGAACACTGAAGCTTTCTTT.